These T cell receptor beta chains were read from a single sample in a study of OX40 agonist ivuxolimab in advanced cancers. Using immunoSEQ multiplex PCR, the repertoire was profiled, and TCRdb retains in-frame clones only, with some absent. The table includes around 70,000 clones, 65% to 90% detected once. The material was CD4+ or CD8+ T cells sorted from blood, obtained in a trial of the OX40 agonist ivuxolimab. These TCRs come from an adult with an advanced solid tumor such as melanoma, head and neck, liver or kidney cancer. The conserved cysteine and the conserved F or W are not part of the CDR3 here.

v_call | cdr3_length | cdr3_aa
TRBV7-3 | 11 | ASSLAQGAEAF
TRBV11-2 | 10 | ASGLQAYEQY
TRBV7-2 | 13 | ASSPRRTGDQPQH
TRBV11-3 | 13 | ASSLGQGSNTEAF
TRBV7-2 | 14 | ASSKGLAGGTDTQY
TRBV10-3 | 13 | AISEAARSGYGYT
TRBV5-5 | 14 | ASSRLQVGSNQPQH
TRBV7-2 | 11 | ASSPMGRHEQY
TRBV5-1 | 9 | ASSYSYEQY
TRBV5-1 | 12 | ASSWTGSGEKLF
TRBV4-1 | 13 | ASSQSETGNQPQH
TRBV5-5 | 13 | ASSPRDRLGPPLH
TRBV28 | 11 | ASKTGSRTEAF
TRBV28 | 12 | ASSLLTANYGYT
TRBV9 | 12 | ASSARTGGEKLF
TRBV23-1 | 14 | ASSQFETGNSHEQF
TRBV6-5 | 12 | ARVKQGRTGELF
TRBV19 | 12 | ASRPWGGDQPQH